This paragraph reports one T cell receptor (beta chain). The method was immunoSEQ multiplex PCR; TCRdb's version includes in-frame clones alone and lacks a portion of them. This sample's table has about 140,000 clones. These data come from a study of T cell responses to AZD1222 COVID-19 vaccine. CDR1 is SGHAT, CDR2 FQNNGV, per germline. Trimming removed 1 base from V and 10 bases from J, with 7 bases in between. The CDR3 has 11 amino acids. The source is an adult in good health. The rearrangement uses TRBV11-2 and TRBJ1-2; D unclear. Material for sequencing was peripheral blood. CDR3 amino acids: CASSLGGIYTF. CDR3 bases: TGTGCCAGCAGCTTAGGGGGAATCTACACCTTC.